This entry features one T cell receptor beta chain sequence. This receptor's antigen is unknown. Within one base of it there is no much larger clone, and no base qualities were kept. The data derive from a study of cytomegalovirus exposure and HLA in healthy donors (dated by TCRdb to the late 2010s). The study in broad terms: An earlier analysis of several hundred of the donors reported approximately 290 Gb of sequence data and some 120 million unique TCR beta sequences from 150 million to 200 million T cells. An early release covering roughly 640 HLA-typed donors comprised about 300 gigabases of sequencing data and 65 million to 100 million unique TCR sequences. Among the approximately 430 genotyped donors, approximately 77% belonged to the genetic ancestry cluster associated with self-reported Caucasian donors. The study aimed to test whether signatures of past pathogen exposure could be identified by cataloging public T cell receptors. The T cell repertoires of about 700 subjects were profiled by immunosequencing and related to cytomegalovirus serostatus. Along with the roughly 670-subject first cohort, a separate validation cohort of around 110 different subjects was used. To predict cytomegalovirus infection status, the study combined high-throughput TCR immunosequencing, statistical association of individual TCRs with disease status, and machine learning. A later analysis re-analyzed previously published TCR beta repertoires from 600 to 850 donors and added high-resolution HLA genotyping to study TCR occurrence patterns. Rather than drawing on any new phenotypic data, the later analysis identified candidate immune exposures from TCR beta sequences and the way those sequences occurred across donors. An earlier analysis of approximately 640 of the donors applied high-throughput TCR beta sequencing to assess whether each TCR beta V gene segment acted as functional or pseudogenic. Alongside the repertoire data, information on donor age, sex, ethnicity and CMV serostatus was compiled. In a later genetic analysis, genome-wide SNP genotypes for about three fifths of the roughly 670 donors were used, and that subset was treated as a discovery cohort. Every discovery cohort repertoire had been produced on one sequencing platform. HLA typing included class I and class II loci at four-digit resolution. Typing coverage differed by locus: A, B, C, DRB1 and DQB1 were typed in about 620-630 donors, DQA1 in about 560, DPA1 in nearly 610, and DPB1 in just under 480. Because of strong linkage in the cohort, 4 to 6 DR-DQ haplotypes were treated as single units for association and clustering. Across some 400 genotyped donors of the cohort, an average of roughly 230,000 unique TCR beta nucleotide sequences per donor were sequenced, and approximately 19% of those sequences were non-productive. Overall study outcomes, separate from this receptor: Several of the top co-occurrence clusters appeared to be linked to parvovirus B19, influenza, CMV and Epstein-Barr virus, according to a later analysis. In the study, about 150 TCR beta chains were listed as associated with cytomegalovirus. According to a later analysis, most CMV-associated TCR beta chains appeared to be HLA-restricted, and the HLA associations seemed to be driven largely by CMV exposure. The classifier was reported to diagnose cytomegalovirus status with high specificity and sensitivity in both the original cohort and the validation cohort. Roughly 17 rarely observed V segments, including chromosome 9 orphons, were excluded from the earlier analysis of a few hundred of the donors because counts were too low. This cohort had only TCR beta chains sequenced, and the lack of alpha or paired-chain data limited which features could be detected. Immune exposure information for the cohort was limited to CMV serostatus. Compared with the 666-donor mean, donors in an Asian-associated ancestry cluster had fewer N-insertions in productive TCRs, according to a later genetic analysis. In a later analysis, some 17,000 TCR beta sequences were associated with specific HLA alleles at a false discovery rate of 0.05. Linkage disequilibrium might explain the correlated functional status among segregating V segments, but an unknown experimental factor could not be ruled out. An earlier analysis of 450 to 750 of the donors showed that most TCR beta V segments appeared in productive rearrangements either about 87% or about 30% of the time, which broadly matched IMGT annotations. The sequencing pipeline was judged likely to have produced a cluster of highly shared sequence variants as a technical artifact. In vitro tests confirmed that a few of the cytomegalovirus-associated TCR beta chains recognize cytomegalovirus antigens. Because HLA typing was unavailable for some donors at each locus, only the typed subset was used in association tests. A further reported finding was that TCR beta sequences accurately predicted the HLA-A and HLA-B alleles for most subjects in the first cohort. Some IMGT-functional V segments, including TRBV6-2 and TRBV6-3, could not be told apart with the 87-base-pair reads, so those segments were excluded. Assigning TCR associations to individual alleles was difficult when HLA alleles, especially DR and DQ, strongly co-occurred. A later analysis found that TCR association rates varied across HLA loci, with DRB1 alleles showing the most associated TCRs and HLA-C alleles the fewest. Most TCR sequences were seen in very few donors, while some public TCRs were found in many individuals. Compared with equally common non-associated chains, HLA-associated TCR beta chains in a later analysis were more clonally expanded and had lower generation probabilities. Presence/absence analyses assumed roughly uniform sequencing depth across donors, an assumption that may not hold. In a later genetic analysis, a missense DCLRE1C variant was associated with V-gene and J-gene trimming of TCR beta chains, and the association was replicated in an independent cohort. The authors suggested that the approach could potentially be generalized to other disease states and immunological phenotypes.

The V end gives up 7 bases and the J end 5 bases, leaving 3 bases in the junction not matched to a gene. From cysteine to phenylalanine, the CDR3 is 12 amino acids long. Only CDR3 DNA remains: 36 bases, in frame from the first base. CDR1 and CDR2 are drawn from the germline V gene (reference sequence): LNHDA, SQIVND. The cohort consisted of 666 healthy bone marrow donors. At the time of sampling, all cohort members were nominally healthy, though unrecorded immune exposures were likely present. The donor tested CMV seronegative and was one of the 352 seronegative cohort members. Each donor provided a peripheral blood sample, and peripheral blood mononuclear cells were used for TCR beta sequencing. The Qiagen DNeasy Blood Extraction Kit was used to extract genomic DNA from the blood cell samples. The library came from the immunoSEQ multiplex PCR assay. A mixture of 60 forward primers for TCR Vbeta segments and 13 reverse primers for TCR Jbeta segments was used in the multiplex PCR. The CDR3 region of rearranged TCR beta genes was amplified from genomic DNA with a multiplex PCR assay. The amplified TCR beta libraries were sequenced on the Illumina HiSeq System as 87-base-pair reads. The authors processed their data as follows. Across the roughly 670 repertoires, a later analysis counted approximately 83 million unique TCR beta chains, around 11 million of which were shared by at least two donors. Raw reads were error-corrected and collapsed into unique sequences with a nearest-neighbor algorithm that merged closely related sequences to remove PCR and sequencing errors. CDR3 sequences were aligned to IMGT reference sequences to assign V, D and J gene segments. For a sequence to be retained, a match of at least six nucleotides was required to both a V gene segment and a J gene segment. A rearrangement was called productive if the CDR3 had no stop codons and remained in frame with V and J, and every other rearrangement was called non-productive. Following IMGT convention, CDR3 was defined as the stretch from the second conserved V-encoded cysteine to the conserved J-encoded phenylalanine. Sequences without an unambiguous match to a single V gene segment were excluded from the earlier analysis of approximately 600 of the donors. An earlier analysis of several hundred of the donors called V segments functional above 56.7% productive rearrangements and segregating when the between-donor standard deviation exceeded 5%. To diagnose cytomegalovirus status from the catalog of TCR beta chain sequences, a statistical classification framework was built. In a later analysis, TCR nucleotide sequences were compared against IMGT/GENE-DB human TR gene sequences so that V and J genes could be assigned. In a later analysis, CDR3 sequences and most-parsimonious VDJ recombination scenarios were assigned using the TCRdist pipeline. In a later analysis, each TCR beta chain was defined by its CDR3 amino acid sequence together with its V-gene family, and reads lacking a unique V-gene family were excluded. A later analysis removed several hundred highly shared, low-generation-probability nucleotide sequences to deal with suspected cross-contamination and a sequencing artifact. In a later analysis, a clonal expansion index for each public chain was calculated from normalized within-repertoire ranks of inferred template counts. In a later analysis, generation probabilities were computed with a VDJ recombination model fitted to out-of-frame rearrangements, and the resulting probabilities were checked against IGoR. Hypergeometric tests were used in a later analysis to score TCR-TCR, TCR-HLA and TCR-CMV co-occurrence, with a repertoire-size bias correction applied to the TCR pairs. False discovery rates were estimated in a later analysis by permuting HLA or CMV assignments 20 times. A later analysis grouped co-occurring TCRs with DBSCAN, adding TCRdist sequence similarity when clustering within HLA-allele-positive subsets. Repertoires with fewer than 30,000 or more than 120,000 public chains, plus five repertoires with anomalous nucleotide sharing, were excluded from co-occurrence clustering. TCRdb carries this immuneACCESS record with in-frame sequences only. Its versions omit some clonotypes, under half of them owing to an unresolved V gene in the studies checked, with the rest unexplained. V and J calls and clone size are those listed in that table; D and trimming were worked out from the DNA. The table for this sample lists roughly 110,000 clones; 77% of them were counted only once. 4% to 5% of the sample is held by the ten biggest clonotypes.

The sample taken for sequencing was PBMCs. The chain employs TRBV19 and TRBJ2-3, with 7 bases aligning to TRBD2. This TCR came from a male donor in good health and CMV-seronegative. The sequence in DNA is TGTGCCAGTACCTCGGGAGGAGATACGCAGTATTTT. This is translated as CASTSGGDTQYF.